Below, 7 T cell receptor beta chains from the same sample are listed, as sequenced in a study of CD8 T cells in ankylosing spondylitis. TCRdb fed the 5' RACE reads into MiXCR, producing one record per CDR3 protein. Of 210,000 or so distinct CDR3 sequences detected, roughly 8% appear once; the ten largest clones hold roughly 4.9%. The sample comprised blood, either unsorted or a sorted T cell fraction (not recorded which). Source of these receptors: a female donor with ankylosing spondylitis or in good health (not recorded which).

This clonotype was seen at least ten times. The rearrangement links TRBV28 to TRBJ2-1; a weak D match, TRBD2 (6 bases). Per germline, CDR1 MDHEN and CDR2 SYDVKM. The V end lost 6 bases, the J end lost 8 bases, and 23 bases lay between the germline ends. The CDR3 extends over 16 amino acids. The CDR3 DNA reads as TGTGCCAGCAGCCTCCCCGCGGAGGGGAAGATCGATGAGCAGTTCTTC. Its protein is CASSLPAEGKIDEQFF. Together with reference TRBV28 and TRBJ2-1, the CDR3 gives the full variable domain: DVKVTQSSRYLVKRTGEKVFLECVQDMDHENMFWYRQDPGLGLRLIYFSYDVKMKEKGDIPEGYSVSREKKERFSLILESASTNQTSMYLCASSLPAEGKIDEQFFGPGTRLTVL.

This clonotype was counted many times. The CDR3 here is CATSRDTAGVETQYF. The DNA of the CDR3 is TGTGCCACCAGCAGAGATACAGCAGGGGTTGAGACCCAGTACTTC. The J gene is TRBJ2-5, the V gene TRBV15; maybe TRBD1 (6 bases). With 0 bases removed from V and 5 bases from J, the gap between germline ends came to 13 bases. The CDR3 is 15 amino acids. CDR1 LNHNV and CDR2 YYDKDF come from the germline V gene (reference sequence). The full variable domain, its missing parts supplied by reference TRBV15 and TRBJ2-5, is DAMVIQNPRYQVTQFGKPVTLSCSQTLNHNVMYWYQQKSSQAPKLLFHYYDKDFNNEADTPDNFQSRRPNTSFCFLDIRSPGLGDTAMYLCATSRDTAGVETQYFGPGTRLLVL.

This clonotype occurred many times. The V and J genes are TRBV28 and TRBJ2-1, with a weak D call TRBD1 (6 bases). Germline CDR1 reads MDHEN; CDR2 reads SYDVKM. The length of the CDR3 is 16 residues. Trimming left V 6 bases short and J 4 bases short, with 19 bases between. The CDR3: CASSKSTGLPYNEQFF. Here the CDR3 DNA reads TGTGCCAGCAGCAAGTCAACAGGGCTTCCATACAATGAGCAGTTCTTC.

This clonotype was observed many times. This chain links TRBV4-2 with TRBJ2-2; D possibly corresponds to TRBD2 (5 bases). From germline, CDR1 is LGHNA and CDR2 YNFKEQ. Trimming pared 4 bases from V and 4 bases from J, leaving 7 bases between. The CDR3 length is 13 residues. The CDR3 DNA reads TGTGCCAGCAGCCTAACTAGCACCGGGGAGCTGTTTTTT. It codes for CASSLTSTGELFF.

This clonotype was seen a few times. V gene TRBV7-2 combines with J gene TRBJ2-1, with D unresolved. The CDR3 covers 14 residues. V lost 1 base and J lost 6, with 10 bases in between. From germline, CDR1 is SGHTA and CDR2 FQGNSA. The CDR3 loop reads CASSLGLETNEQFF. CDR3 DNA: TGTGCCAGCAGCTTAGGGTTAGAGACCAATGAGCAGTTCTTC.

At least ten counts were recorded for this clonotype. This chain links TRBV20-1 with TRBJ1-1; D is unclear. Trimming removed 0 bases from V and 3 bases from J, with 11 bases in between. The germline V gene has CDR1 DFQATT and CDR2 SNEGSKA (reference sequence). This CDR3 is built from 14 residues. The CDR3 bases are TGCAGTGCTAGAGACAGGTTAGCGGACACTGAAGCTTTCTTT. Its translation is CSARDRLADTEAFF.

This clonotype was counted only a few times. The chain links TRBV20-1 to TRBJ2-1; 9 bases map to TRBD2. Germline trimming cut 6 bases from V and 5 bases from J; bases unmatched to any gene: 11. The CDR3 spans 15 residues. Per germline, CDR1 DFQATT and CDR2 SNEGSKA (reference sequence). CDR3 in DNA: TGCAGTGCCCCCGAGCTAGCGGGAACAAACAATGAGCAGTTCTTC. Protein: CSAPELAGTNNEQFF.